The present TCR beta chain was sequenced within a study of HIV-infected patients and healthy controls. Antiretroviral therapy had run roughly three months, about 14 weeks, before follow-up blood collection. The repertoire came from unfractionated whole blood and reflected all unsorted peripheral T cells. The germline V gene has CDR1 MGHDK and CDR2 SYGVNS. This CDR3 has 16 residues. V was clipped by 6 bases and J by 1 base, with 17 bases between them. Alpha and beta constant-region primers primed reverse transcription of around 500 ng RNA. Alpha and beta chain libraries were made separately by chain-specific third strand synthesis with multiplexing indices. TCRdb independently ran MiXCR on the 5' RACE reads; one entry per CDR3 protein. The sample carries roughly 15,000 distinct CDR3 sequences, around 12% recorded once. Notes on the study in general: In healthy controls, MAIT alpha CDR3s were common; in HIV+ repertoires, severely depleted.

This clonotype was seen repeatedly, ten times or more. Antigen unknown. Sequencing used blood, obtained during antiretroviral therapy. The TCR comes from an adult with HIV infection. The donor label of this sample is uncertain. This rearrangement joins TRBV25-1 to TRBJ2-3, with D possibly TRBD2 on 6 matching bases. CDR3 in amino acids: CASRGPLAARTDTQYF. The CDR3 bases are TGTGCCAGCAGAGGTCCCTTAGCGGCCCGCACAGATACGCAGTATTTT.